This T cell receptor beta chain was documented in a study of cytomegalovirus exposure and HLA in healthy donors. Overall study findings and caveats: The tendency of first-cohort TCR clusters to co-occur in the approximately 110 validation repertoires was identified by a subsequent analysis.

The table came from immunoSEQ multiplex PCR; TCRdb's copy has only in-frame clones and leaves some out. The sample has 150,000 to 200,000 clones, about 82% seen once. This clone occurred once. What it recognizes is unknown. The sequence came from a woman between 18 and 30 years old in good health and CMV-seronegative. Sequencing input: PBMCs.

CDR3 sequence reads: CASSLFGGQGGTEAFF. CDR3 DNA: TGCGCCAGCAGCCTCTTTGGAGGACAGGGAGGCACTGAAGCTTTCTTT. The J gene is TRBJ1-1, the V gene TRBV5-1; 8 bases map to TRBD1. The CDR3 totals 16 residues. Germline V gives CDR1 SGHRS, CDR2 YFSETQ. V gave up 4 bases and J gave up 4 bases; unmatched junction bases: 12.